This TCR beta chain was found in a study of cytomegalovirus exposure and HLA in healthy donors. Overall study context: About 80 million unique TCRs, all from HLA-typed donors, were included in an early release of the data. Study-level findings and limits: Analysis performed later found more than 15,000 TCR beta sequences associated with HLA alleles at 0.05 false discovery rate.

Germline loops: CDR1 WSHSY, CDR2 SAAADI. The CDR3 is made up of 14 amino acids. With 2 bases removed from V and 6 bases from J, the gap between germline ends came to 13 bases. 13 Jbeta primers and 60 Vbeta primers were used for the PCR. TCRdb keeps only in-frame clones here, not all; method: immunoSEQ multiplex PCR. The top ten hold roughly 2.6% of the sample, which has some 200,000 clones, around 84% seen once. Comments on this clone: Its target is not known.

This receptor was taken from a woman aged 45-65 years in good health and CMV-seropositive. The rearrangement joins TRBV10-2 to TRBJ1-2; D is perhaps TRBD1 (6 bases). Sequences were obtained from PBMCs. The CDR3 nucleotides read TGCGCCAGCAGTGAGATTCTGCCAGGGGATGGCTACACCTTC. It translates to CASSEILPGDGYTF.